This T cell receptor (beta chain) was recorded in a study of cytomegalovirus exposure and HLA in healthy donors. The study, taken as a whole, reports: Information on immune exposure was restricted to one variable (CMV serostatus). A later analysis, which compared TCR beta chains of equal frequency, found the HLA-associated ones more clonally expanded.

A note on this clone: Its antigen is undetermined.

The primer mix had 60 Vbeta and 13 Jbeta primers. Data came from immunoSEQ multiplex PCR; TCRdb stores just in-frame clones and leaves some out. This table lists around 40,000 clones. CDR3 length: 12 residues. Trimming took 4 bases from V and 7 from J, leaving 12 bases between them. Germline V gene sequence: CDR1 SGHRS, CDR2 YFSETQ. The rearrangement links TRBV5-1 to TRBJ2-7, with a weak D call TRBD1 (6 bases). The receptor was isolated from a man aged 25-40 years in good health and CMV-seronegative. The source material was PBMCs. The CDR3 spells CASSEQGYEQYF. CDR3 in DNA: TGCGCCAGCAGCGAACAGGGATATGAGCAGTACTTC.